The 10 T cell receptor beta chains presented below share a single source sample, sequenced in a study of T-cell reconstitution after alpha-beta-depleted transplantation in children. For TCRbeta, the library was prepared with unique molecular identifiers. MiXCR, run by TCRdb on the PCR reads, gives a single entry per CDR3 protein. The sample has about 980,000 distinct CDR3 sequences; about 29% are singletons. The sequences come from PBMCs, mostly from graft donor cells, collected 360 days after TCRalphabeta/CD19-depleted stem cell transplant. These receptors came from a boy under three years old who had a stem cell transplant for SCID, so the T cells may come from the graft donor.

The rearrangement joins TRBV28 to TRBJ1-6; D is possibly TRBD1 (5 bases). The V end was cut by 6 bases, the J end by 9 bases, with 21 bases between. This CDR3 is built from 16 residues. Germline V CDR1 and CDR2: MDHEN, SYDVKM. The CDR3 DNA follows: TGTGCCAGCAGACCACCTCAGGGAGGTAAAATTTCACCCCTCCACTTT. This gives the protein CASRPPQGGKISPLHF.

DNA for the CDR3: TGTGCCAGCACCGCAGGACTGGGAGTTCCCTACGAGCAGTACTTC. It translates to CASTAGLGVPYEQYF. This chain links TRBV6-2 or TRBV6-3 with TRBJ2-7; possibly TRBD2 for D (5 bases). This CDR3 spans 15 amino acids. Trimming cost V 7 bases and J 2 bases, with 18 bases left between them. Per germline, CDR1 MNHEY and CDR2 SVGEGT.

This sequence joins TRBV5-6 and TRBJ1-1; 7 bases line up with TRBD1. J was trimmed by 4 bases and V by 3 bases; bases with no gene match: 18. The length of the CDR3 is 18 residues. Germline CDR1 is SGHDT and CDR2 is YYEEEE. This CDR3 is CASSYSTGRGRRSTEAFF. In nucleotides, the CDR3 is TGTGCCAGCAGCTACTCGACAGGGAGGGGGCGACGGAGCACTGAAGCTTTCTTT.

This clonotype was counted only a few times. The chain couples TRBV5-4 to TRBJ2-1, with unresolved D. The CDR3 runs to 12 residues. V lost 4 bases to trimming and J lost 3 bases, with 5 bases between them. The germline gives CDR1 SGHNT, CDR2 YYREEE (reference sequence). DNA for the CDR3: TGTGCCAGCAGCAACTACTACAATGAGCAGTTCTTC. Its translation is CASSNYYNEQFF.

This rearrangement joins TRBV7-6 to TRBJ2-3; D unresolved. Germline CDR1 SGHVS, CDR2 FNYEAQ. CDR3 size: 17 residues. The V end lost 2 bases, the J end lost 1 base, and 16 bases lay between the germline ends. The CDR3 loop reads CASSLLSAPRGTDTQYF. The CDR3 coding sequence is TGTGCCAGCAGCTTACTTTCGGCCCCGAGAGGCACAGATACGCAGTATTTT.

The chain carries TRBV9 and TRBJ2-3; D remains ambiguous. Germline CDR1 SGDLS, CDR2 YYNGEE. Deletions cut 0 bases from V and 1 base from J, with 6 bases between. CDR3 length: 14 residues. The CDR3 reads CASSVVAGTDTQYF. DNA of the CDR3: TGTGCCAGCAGCGTAGTTGCGGGCACAGATACGCAGTATTTT.

This clonotype has just one count. This rearrangement joins TRBV7-9 to TRBJ2-3; perhaps D is TRBD1 or TRBD2 (5 bases each). This CDR3 is 13 amino acids long. Trimming left V 8 bases short and J 5 bases short, with 14 bases between. Germline assignment: CDR1 SEHNR and CDR2 FQNEAQ (reference sequence). The CDR3 is CASREGLEDTQYF. The CDR3 coding sequence is TGTGCCAGCCGTGAGGGGCTTGAAGATACGCAGTATTTT.

This clonotype showed up just a few times. V is TRBV5-5 and J is TRBJ2-5; 9 bases are shared with TRBD1. Germline V gene sequence: CDR1 SGHKS, CDR2 YYEKEE (reference sequence). V lost 0 bases, J lost 5 bases, and 8 bases stayed unmatched. This CDR3 is 16 amino acids long. The CDR3 spells CASSLVSLQGAETQYF. The CDR3 nucleotides are TGTGCCAGCAGCTTGGTTTCCCTACAGGGGGCCGAGACCCAGTACTTC.

The chain couples TRBV12-3 or TRBV12-4 to TRBJ2-2; D gene ambiguous. V was shortened by 0 bases and J by 13 bases, with 15 bases between the two germline ends. CDR3 length: 14 residues. The DNA of the CDR3 is TGTGCCAGCAGTTTAGCGATCATGGGATCAGGGCTGTTTTTT. Its translation is CASSLAIMGSGLFF.

In its sample, this clonotype was seen a few times. The rearrangement joins TRBV5-1 to TRBJ2-5, with D perhaps matching TRBD1 (6 bases). The V gene's germline CDR1 is SGHRS and CDR2 YFSETQ. The V end was cut by 7 bases, the J end by 3 bases, with 13 bases between. The CDR3 contains 13 residues. The CDR3 reads CASQGSPKETQYF. The CDR3 DNA reads as TGCGCCAGCCAGGGGTCCCCAAAAGAGACCCAGTACTTC. Drawing the rest from reference TRBV5-1 and TRBJ2-5, the complete variable domain is KAGVTQTPRYLIKTRGQQVTLSCSPISGHRSVSWYQQTPGQGLQFLFEYFSETQRNKGNFPGRFSGRQFSNSRSEMNVSTLELGDSALYLCASQGSPKETQYFGPGTRLLVL.